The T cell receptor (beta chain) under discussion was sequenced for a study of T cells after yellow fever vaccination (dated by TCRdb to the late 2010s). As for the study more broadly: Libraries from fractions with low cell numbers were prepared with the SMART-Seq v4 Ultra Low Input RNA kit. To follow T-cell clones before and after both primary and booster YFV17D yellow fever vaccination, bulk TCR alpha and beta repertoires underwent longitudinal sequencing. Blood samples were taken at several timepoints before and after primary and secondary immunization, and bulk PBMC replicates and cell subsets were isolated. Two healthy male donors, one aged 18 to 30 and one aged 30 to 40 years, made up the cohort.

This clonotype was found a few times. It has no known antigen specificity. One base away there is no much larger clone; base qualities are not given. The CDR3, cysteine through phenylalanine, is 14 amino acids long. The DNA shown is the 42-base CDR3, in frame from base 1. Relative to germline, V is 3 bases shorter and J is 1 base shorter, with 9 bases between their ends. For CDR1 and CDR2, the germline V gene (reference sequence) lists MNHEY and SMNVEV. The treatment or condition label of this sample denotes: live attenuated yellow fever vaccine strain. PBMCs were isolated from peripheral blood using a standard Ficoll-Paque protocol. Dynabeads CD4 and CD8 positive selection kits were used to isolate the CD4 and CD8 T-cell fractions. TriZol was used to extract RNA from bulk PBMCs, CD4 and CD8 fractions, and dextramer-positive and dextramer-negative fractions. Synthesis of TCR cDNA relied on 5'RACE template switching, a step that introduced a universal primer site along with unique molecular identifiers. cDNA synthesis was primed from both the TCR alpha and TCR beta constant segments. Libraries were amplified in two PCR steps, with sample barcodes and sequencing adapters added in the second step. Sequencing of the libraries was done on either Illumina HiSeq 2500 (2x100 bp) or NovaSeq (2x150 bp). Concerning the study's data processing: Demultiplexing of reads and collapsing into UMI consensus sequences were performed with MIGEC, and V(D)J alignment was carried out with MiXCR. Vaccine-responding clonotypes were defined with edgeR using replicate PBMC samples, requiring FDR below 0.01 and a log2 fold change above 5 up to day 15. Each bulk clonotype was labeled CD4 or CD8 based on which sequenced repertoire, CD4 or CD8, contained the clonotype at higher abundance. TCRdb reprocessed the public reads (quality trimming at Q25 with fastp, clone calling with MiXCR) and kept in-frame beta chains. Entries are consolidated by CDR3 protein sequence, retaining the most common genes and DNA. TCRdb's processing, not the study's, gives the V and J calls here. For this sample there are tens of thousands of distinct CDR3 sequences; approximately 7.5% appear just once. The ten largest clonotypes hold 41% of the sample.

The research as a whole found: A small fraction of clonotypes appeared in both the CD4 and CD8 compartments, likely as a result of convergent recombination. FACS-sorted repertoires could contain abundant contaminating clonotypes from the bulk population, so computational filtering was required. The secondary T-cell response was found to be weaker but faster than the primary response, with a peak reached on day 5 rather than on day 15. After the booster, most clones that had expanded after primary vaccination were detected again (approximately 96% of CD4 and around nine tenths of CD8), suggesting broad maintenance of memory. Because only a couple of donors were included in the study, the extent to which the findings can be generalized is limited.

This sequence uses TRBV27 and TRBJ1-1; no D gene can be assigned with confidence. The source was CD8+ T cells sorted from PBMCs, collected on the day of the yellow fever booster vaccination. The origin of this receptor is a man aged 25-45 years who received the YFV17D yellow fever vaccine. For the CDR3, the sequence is CASSFGPQNTEAFF. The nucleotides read TGTGCCAGCAGTTTTGGTCCCCAGAACACTGAAGCTTTCTTT.